This TCR beta chain was recovered during a study of spatial heterogeneity in lung cancer. General study findings and limits: Resection blood, more than follow-up blood, showed ubiquitous expanded tumor TCRs.

This clonotype occurred a few times. Its antigen remains unknown. CDR3 length: 14 amino acids. The germline V gene encodes CDR1 SGHDT and CDR2 YYEEEE. The V end lost 4 bases, the J end lost 6 bases, and 13 bases lay between the germline ends. TCRdb recomputed calls from the 5' RACE reads with MiXCR, one row per CDR3 protein. Here the sample spans about 40,000 distinct CDR3 sequences, 5.2% being singletons. Stated time point: sample taken at primary tumor resection. Unsorted tumor, nontumor lung tissue or cryopreserved PBMC supplied the whole RNA. This clonotype was obtained from a female donor with early-stage non-small cell lung cancer. This chain joins TRBV5-6 and TRBJ2-2, with D possibly TRBD1 on 7 matching bases. Material: PBMCs, obtained at surgery. CDR3 residues: CASSADREAGELFF. CDR3 sequence (DNA): TGTGCCAGCAGCGCTGACAGGGAGGCCGGGGAGCTGTTTTTT. The entire variable domain, with the rest obtained from reference TRBV5-6 and TRBJ2-2, is as follows: DAGVTQSPTHLIKTRGQQVTLRCSPKSGHDTVSWYQQALGQGPQFIFQYYEEEERQRGNFPDRFSGHQFPNYSSELNVNALLLGDSALYLCASSADREAGELFFGEGSRLTVL.